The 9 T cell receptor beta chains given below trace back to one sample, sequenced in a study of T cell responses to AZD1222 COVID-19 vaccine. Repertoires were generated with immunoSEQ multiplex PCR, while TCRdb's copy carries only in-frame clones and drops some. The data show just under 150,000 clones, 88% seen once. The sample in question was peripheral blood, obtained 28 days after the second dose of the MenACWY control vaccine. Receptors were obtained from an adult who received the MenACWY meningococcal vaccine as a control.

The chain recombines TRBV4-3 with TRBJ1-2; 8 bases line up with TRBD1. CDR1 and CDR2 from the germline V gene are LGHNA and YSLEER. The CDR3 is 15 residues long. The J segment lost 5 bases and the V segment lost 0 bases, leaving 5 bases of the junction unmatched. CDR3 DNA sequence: TGCGCCAGCAGCCAAGATGGAGGACAGGGTTATGGCTACACCTTC. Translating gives CASSQDGGQGYGYTF.

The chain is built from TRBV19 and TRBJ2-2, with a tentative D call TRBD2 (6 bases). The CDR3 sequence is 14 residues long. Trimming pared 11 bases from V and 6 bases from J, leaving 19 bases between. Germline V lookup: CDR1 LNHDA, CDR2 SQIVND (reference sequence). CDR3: CAVGGTEVPGELFF. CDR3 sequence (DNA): TGTGCCGTTGGAGGGACCGAAGTTCCCGGGGAGCTGTTTTTT.

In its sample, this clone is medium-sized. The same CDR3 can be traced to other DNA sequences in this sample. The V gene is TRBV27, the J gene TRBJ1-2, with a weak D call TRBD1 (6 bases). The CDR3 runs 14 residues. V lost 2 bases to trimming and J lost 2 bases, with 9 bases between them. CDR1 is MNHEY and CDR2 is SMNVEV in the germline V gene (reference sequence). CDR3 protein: CASSLSGGNYGYTF. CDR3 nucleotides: TGTGCCAGCAGTTTAAGTGGGGGCAACTATGGCTACACCTTC.

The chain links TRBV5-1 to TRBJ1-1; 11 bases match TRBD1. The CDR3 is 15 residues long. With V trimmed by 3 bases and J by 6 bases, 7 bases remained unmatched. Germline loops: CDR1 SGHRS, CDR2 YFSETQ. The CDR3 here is CASSYRGQGDAEAFF. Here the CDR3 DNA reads TGCGCCAGCAGCTACCGGGGACAGGGGGACGCTGAAGCTTTCTTT.

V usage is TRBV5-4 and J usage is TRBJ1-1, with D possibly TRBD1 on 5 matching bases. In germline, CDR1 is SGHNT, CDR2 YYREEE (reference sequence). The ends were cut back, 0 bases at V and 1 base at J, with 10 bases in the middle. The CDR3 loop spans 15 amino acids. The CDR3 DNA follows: TGTGCCAGCAGCTTGGCGTGGGGGGGGAACACTGAAGCTTTCTTT. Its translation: CASSLAWGGNTEAFF.

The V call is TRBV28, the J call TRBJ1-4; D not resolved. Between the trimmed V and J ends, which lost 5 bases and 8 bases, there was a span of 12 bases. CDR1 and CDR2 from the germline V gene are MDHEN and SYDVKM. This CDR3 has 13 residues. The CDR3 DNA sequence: TGTGCCAGCAGTCTCCCTCGAGTCGAAAAACTGTTTTTT. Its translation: CASSLPRVEKLFF.

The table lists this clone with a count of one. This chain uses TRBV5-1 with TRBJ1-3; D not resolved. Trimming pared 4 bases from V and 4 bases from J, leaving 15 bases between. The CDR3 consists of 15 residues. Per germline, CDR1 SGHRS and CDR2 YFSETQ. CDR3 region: CASSLNPVAGNTIYF. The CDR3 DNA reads TGCGCCAGCAGCCTGAACCCGGTCGCCGGAAACACCATATATTTT.

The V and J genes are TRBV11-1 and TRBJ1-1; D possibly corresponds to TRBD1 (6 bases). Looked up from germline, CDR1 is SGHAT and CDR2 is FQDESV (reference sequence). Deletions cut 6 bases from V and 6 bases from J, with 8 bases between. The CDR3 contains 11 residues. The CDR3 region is CASRQGAEAFF. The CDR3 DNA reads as TGTGCCAGCAGACAGGGCGCTGAAGCTTTCTTT. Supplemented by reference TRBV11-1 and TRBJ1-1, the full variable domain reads EAEVAQSPRYKITEKSQAVAFWCDPISGHATLYWYRQILGQGPELLVQFQDESVVDDSQLPKDRFSAERLKGVDSTLKIQPAELGDSAMYLCASRQGAEAFFGQGTRLTVV.

CDR3 sequence: CASLWDRGNTEAFF. The CDR3, as DNA: TGTGCCAGCTTATGGGACAGGGGGAACACTGAAGCTTTCTTT. This chain links TRBV7-2 with TRBJ1-1, with 10 bases lining up with TRBD1. The V gene end was trimmed by 8 bases and the J gene end by 1 base; junction bases not matched to a gene: 4. Germline CDR1 and CDR2: SGHTA and FQGNSA. CDR3 length: 14 amino acids.